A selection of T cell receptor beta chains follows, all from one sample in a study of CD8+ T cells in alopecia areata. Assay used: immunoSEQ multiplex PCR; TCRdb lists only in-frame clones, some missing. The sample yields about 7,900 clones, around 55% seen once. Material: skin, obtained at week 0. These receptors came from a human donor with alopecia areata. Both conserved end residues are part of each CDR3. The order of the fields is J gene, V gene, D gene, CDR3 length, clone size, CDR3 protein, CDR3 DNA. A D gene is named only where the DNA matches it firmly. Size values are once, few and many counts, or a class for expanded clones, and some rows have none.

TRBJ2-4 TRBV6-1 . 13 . CASRSLAKNIQYF TGTGCCAGCAGATCTTTAGCCAAAAACATTCAGTACTTC
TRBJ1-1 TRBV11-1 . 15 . CASSSPGAPNTEAFF TGTGCCAGCAGCTCACCCGGGGCTCCGAACACTGAAGCTTTCTTT
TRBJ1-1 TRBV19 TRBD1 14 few CASSANRGVTEAFF TGTGCCAGTAGTGCGAACAGGGGAGTCACTGAAGCTTTCTTT
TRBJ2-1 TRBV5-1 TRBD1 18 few CASSYLVGMGQGVNEQFF TGCGCCAGCAGCTACTTGGTAGGAATGGGACAGGGGGTCAATGAGCAGTTCTTC
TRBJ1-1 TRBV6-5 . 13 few CASSYLGNTEAFF TGTGCCAGCAGTTACCTGGGTAACACTGAAGCTTTCTTT
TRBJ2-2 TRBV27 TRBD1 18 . CASSRRIPGQGARGELFF TGTGCCAGCAGTCGACGGATCCCGGGACAGGGGGCGAGGGGGGAGCTGTTTTTT
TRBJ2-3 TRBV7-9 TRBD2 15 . CASSSSGTPPDTQYF TGTGCCAGCAGCTCTAGCGGGACCCCTCCAGATACGCAGTATTTT
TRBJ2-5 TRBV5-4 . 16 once CASSLAYEREEETQYF TGTGCCAGCAGCTTGGCTTACGAGCGAGAGGAGGAGACCCAGTACTTC
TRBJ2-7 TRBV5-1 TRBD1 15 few CASSQKQGSSYEQYF TGCGCCAGCAGCCAGAAACAGGGGTCCTCCTACGAGCAGTACTTC
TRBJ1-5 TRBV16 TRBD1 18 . CVSSAKLGQVSSNQPQHF TGTGTCAGCAGCGCAAAACTGGGACAGGTCTCGAGCAATCAGCCCCAGCATTTT
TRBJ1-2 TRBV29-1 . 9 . CSVEAGYTF TGCAGCGTTGAGGCAGGCTACACCTTC
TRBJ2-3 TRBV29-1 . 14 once CSARVSLGTDTQYF TGCAGCGCCCGGGTAAGCCTTGGCACAGATACGCAGTATTTT
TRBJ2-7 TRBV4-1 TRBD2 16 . CASSQDSVTSLREQYF TGCGCCAGCAGCCAAGATTCGGTGACTAGCCTCCGGGAGCAGTACTTC
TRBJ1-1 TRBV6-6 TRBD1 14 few CASSSTGPTTEAFF TGTGCCAGCAGCTCGACAGGGCCGACCACTGAAGCTTTCTTT
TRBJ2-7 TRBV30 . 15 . CAWSVSRARPYEQYF TGTGCCTGGAGTGTAAGCCGGGCTCGACCCTACGAGCAGTACTTC
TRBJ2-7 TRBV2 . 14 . CASSDGRTSWEQYF TGTGCCAGCAGTGATGGCCGCACAAGTTGGGAGCAGTACTTC
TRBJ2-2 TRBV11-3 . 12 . CASSLGLGELFF TGTGCCAGCAGCTTGGGCCTAGGGGAGCTGTTTTTT
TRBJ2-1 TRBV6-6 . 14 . CASTRGRIIDEQFF TGTGCCAGCACACGGGGGCGCATAATCGATGAGCAGTTCTTC
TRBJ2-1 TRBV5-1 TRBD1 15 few CASSLEGQGANEQFF TGCGCCAGCAGCTTGGAGGGACAGGGGGCCAATGAGCAGTTCTTC
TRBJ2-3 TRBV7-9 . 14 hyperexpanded CASSLASGLDTQYF TGTGCCAGCAGCTTAGCCAGCGGGCTTGATACGCAGTATTTT
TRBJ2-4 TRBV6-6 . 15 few CASRSEGGAKNIQYF TGTGCCAGCAGATCTGAAGGTGGGGCCAAAAACATTCAGTACTTC
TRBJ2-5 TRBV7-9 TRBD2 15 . CASTLTGLAGDEQHF TGTGCCAGCACGCTTACCGGACTAGCGGGAGACGAGCAGCACTTC
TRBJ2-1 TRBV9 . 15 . CASSVVSDGYNEQFF TGTGCCAGCAGTGTAGTGTCCGACGGATACAATGAGCAGTTCTTC
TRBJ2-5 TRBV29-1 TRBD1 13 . CSAQSGQGPEQYF TGCAGCGCACAATCGGGACAGGGCCCTGAGCAGTACTTC
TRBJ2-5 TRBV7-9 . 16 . CASSSLALAWQETQYF TGTGCCAGCAGCTCCTTGGCCTTAGCGTGGCAAGAGACCCAGTACTTC
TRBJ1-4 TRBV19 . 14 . CASSIGQGNEKLFF TGTGCCAGTAGTATCGGCCAGGGTAATGAAAAACTGTTTTTT
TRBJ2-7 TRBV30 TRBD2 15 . CAWSAPGTSGSEQYF TGTGCCTGGAGTGCACCCGGGACTAGCGGGAGCGAGCAGTACTTC
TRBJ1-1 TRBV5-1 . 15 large CASSLVPGRNSEAFF TGCGCCAGCAGCTTGGTCCCGGGGAGGAATTCTGAAGCTTTCTTT
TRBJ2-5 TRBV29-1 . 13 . CSVEGGVVETQYF TGCAGCGTTGAAGGTGGAGTGGTGGAGACCCAGTACTTC
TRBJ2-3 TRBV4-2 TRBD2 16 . CASSQEVAGYTDTQYF TGTGCCAGCAGCCAAGAAGTAGCGGGGTACACAGATACGCAGTATTTT
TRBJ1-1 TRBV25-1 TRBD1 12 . CASSGQGGLAFF TGTGCCAGCAGTGGACAGGGAGGGTTAGCTTTCTTT
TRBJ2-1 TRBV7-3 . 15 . CASSPGLQAYNEQFF TGTGCCAGCAGCCCTGGGCTTCAGGCCTACAATGAGCAGTTCTTC
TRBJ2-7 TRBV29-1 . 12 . CSVESDRSEQYF TGCAGCGTTGAATCAGACCGTTCGGAGCAGTACTTC
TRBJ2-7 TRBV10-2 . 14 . CASSESGGLGEQYF TGCGCCAGCAGTGAGTCTGGGGGGCTTGGGGAGCAGTACTTC
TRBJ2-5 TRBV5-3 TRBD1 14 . CASSQGDSEETQYF TGTGCCAGCAGCCAAGGGGACAGTGAAGAGACCCAGTACTTC
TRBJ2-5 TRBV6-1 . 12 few CASSSSSGTQYF TGTGCCAGCAGTTCGTCGTCCGGGACCCAGTACTTC